Listed here are 22 T cell receptor beta chains from one sample, sequenced in a study of blood T cell repertoires in COVID-19. Using immunoSEQ multiplex PCR, the repertoire was profiled, and TCRdb retains in-frame clones only, with some absent. Of about 190,000 clones listed, almost 80% are singletons. The sample consisted of peripheral blood. These receptors came from a woman aged 65 to 85 with acute or convalescent COVID-19.

This clone was observed a few times. The chain uses TRBV9 and TRBJ2-5; D gene uncertain. Germline V gives CDR1 SGDLS, CDR2 YYNGEE. The CDR3 length is 12 residues. V lost 7 bases, J lost 3 bases, and 10 bases lay in between. The CDR3: CASSRVEETQYF. In DNA form, the CDR3 reads TGTGCCAGCTCCCGGGTGGAAGAGACCCAGTACTTC.

The chain links TRBV2 to TRBJ2-2; TRBD2 agrees at 7 bases. The length of the CDR3 is 15 residues. With 5 bases clipped from V and 4 bases from J, the junction kept 7 bases outside the gene matches. The germline V gene has CDR1 SNHLY and CDR2 FYNNEI. CDR3 bases: TGTGCCAGCAGTCGGCGGGAGTTTCTCACCGGGGAGCTGTTTTTT. Residues: CASSRREFLTGELFF.

This clone was counted between two and nine times. V is TRBV12-3 or TRBV12-4 and J is TRBJ1-1; tentatively, D is TRBD1 (6 bases). The CDR3 is 13 amino acids. V lost 3 bases and J lost 5, with 10 bases in between. The CDR3 reads CASSLGGATEAFF. The CDR3 DNA follows: TGTGCCAGCAGTTTGGGGGGGGCGACTGAAGCTTTCTTT.

The J gene is TRBJ2-7, the V gene TRBV27; 9 bases agree with TRBD1. The J segment lost 4 bases and the V segment lost 5 bases, leaving 6 bases of the junction unmatched. The V gene's germline CDR1 is MNHEY and CDR2 SMNVEV (reference sequence). The CDR3 consists of 14 residues. Here the CDR3 reads CASSPGTGMYEQYF. The CDR3 nucleotides are TGTGCCAGCAGTCCCGGGACAGGGATGTACGAGCAGTACTTC.

The chain has TRBV9 and TRBJ1-6, with 11 positions matching TRBD1. Looked up from germline, CDR1 is SGDLS and CDR2 is YYNGEE. Trimming cost V 5 bases and J 9 bases; bases outside gene matches: 4. The CDR3 contains 14 residues. CDR3 residues: CASSRDRGGSPLHF. CDR3 DNA sequence: TGTGCCAGCAGTCGGGACAGGGGGGGTTCACCCCTCCACTTT.

This clone was found a few times. The chain joins TRBV7-2 to TRBJ2-3, with 7 bases lining up with TRBD2. V was pared by 0 bases and J by 5 bases, with 2 bases of the junction left unmatched. CDR3 length: 14 residues. In germline, CDR1 is SGHTA, CDR2 FQGNSA. CDR3 protein: CASSLAGGLDTQYF. DNA for the CDR3: TGTGCCAGCAGCTTAGCGGGAGGGTTAGATACGCAGTATTTT.

The chain links TRBV19 to TRBJ1-5, with unresolved D. CDR1 and CDR2 from the germline V gene are LNHDA and SQIVND (reference sequence). Trimming shortened V by 5 bases and J by 2 bases, and 7 bases separated the two germline ends. The CDR3 sequence is 13 residues long. Written as DNA, the CDR3 is TGTGCCAGTAGTTTTTCTGGCAATCAGCCCCAGCATTTT. It is translated as CASSFSGNQPQHF.

This clone was observed once. The chain couples TRBV5-4 to TRBJ2-6; tentative D call: TRBD2 (6 bases). CDR3 length: 15 amino acids. Germline CDR1 reads SGHNT; CDR2 reads YYREEE (reference sequence). Trimming pared 1 base from V and 2 bases from J, leaving 7 bases between. CDR3 residues: CASSLRLAGANVLTF. The CDR3, as DNA: TGTGCCAGCAGCTTGAGACTAGCTGGGGCCAACGTCCTGACTTTC.

The V call is TRBV5-1, the J call TRBJ2-1; 9 bases match TRBD2. The trim removed 5 bases at V and 7 bases at J, leaving 10 bases unmatched. This CDR3 spans 15 amino acids. In germline, CDR1 is SGHRS, CDR2 YFSETQ. The CDR3 nucleotides are TGCGCCAGCAGTTCCGGGACTAGCCGGGTAAATGAGCAGTTCTTC. It is translated as CASSSGTSRVNEQFF.

In its sample, this clone was seen once. The CDR3 spells CASSQEAGLVREQYF. The DNA for the CDR3 is TGTGCCAGCAGCCAAGAGGCAGGGCTTGTACGCGAGCAGTACTTC. The gene calls are TRBV3-1 (or the pseudogene TRBV3-2) and TRBJ2-7; possible D gene TRBD1, 5 bases. Trimming took 0 bases from V and 6 from J, leaving 15 bases between them. The length of the CDR3 is 15 residues. Germline V gene data show CDR1 as LGHDT and CDR2 as YNNKEL (reference sequence).

In DNA, the CDR3 is TGTGCCAGCAGCTTGGAGGGTAGCGGGATTTACAATGAGCAGTTCTTC. Translated: CASSLEGSGIYNEQFF. V usage is TRBV5-8 and J usage is TRBJ2-1, with 8 nucleotides matching TRBD2. CDR1 and CDR2 from the germline V gene are SGHTS and YDEGEE. The length of the CDR3 is 16 residues. With V trimmed by 0 bases and J by 4 bases, 6 bases remained unmatched.

In its sample, this clone was seen a few times. The chain links TRBV3-1 (or the pseudogene TRBV3-2) to TRBJ1-6, with D possibly matching TRBD1 (5 bases). V lost 4 bases, J lost 9 bases, and 19 bases lay in between. This CDR3 comprises 16 residues. The germline V gene encodes CDR1 LGHDT and CDR2 YNNKEL (reference sequence). CDR3 DNA: TGTGCCAGCAGCCTCGCGAGTCCAGGGCTGGTTTCACCCCTCCACTTT. This gives the protein CASSLASPGLVSPLHF.

This rearrangement joins TRBV5-1 to TRBJ1-2, with 7 bases aligning to TRBD1. V gave up 1 base and J gave up 0 bases; unmatched junction bases: 3. The CDR3 consists of 15 residues. CDR1 SGHRS and CDR2 YFSETQ come from the germline V gene. CDR3 amino acids: CASSLSTGANYGYTF. The CDR3 DNA reads as TGCGCCAGCAGCTTGTCAACAGGGGCTAACTATGGCTACACCTTC. Together with reference TRBV5-1 and TRBJ1-2, the CDR3 gives the full variable domain: KAGVTQTPRYLIKTRGQQVTLSCSPISGHRSVSWYQQTPGQGLQFLFEYFSETQRNKGNFPGRFSGRQFSNSRSEMNVSTLELGDSALYLCASSLSTGANYGYTFGSGTRLTVV.

V gene TRBV4-1 combines with J gene TRBJ2-7; 10 bases are shared with TRBD1. J lost 0 bases, V lost 3 bases, and 2 bases had no gene match. The CDR3 sequence is 15 residues long. The germline CDR1 and CDR2 sequences are MGHRA and YSYEKL. The DNA of the CDR3 is TGCGCCAGCAGCCACGGACAGGGGGTCTCCTACGAGCAGTACTTC. Translation: CASSHGQGVSYEQYF.

The sample holds a few counts of this clone. The chain joins TRBV6-5 to TRBJ2-7; 12 nucleotides line up with TRBD2. This CDR3 has 14 amino acids. V was pared by 5 bases and J by 4 bases, with 3 bases of the junction left unmatched. Germline-derived CDR1 and CDR2 are MNHEY and SVGAGI. The CDR3 nucleotides read TGTGCCAGCAGTCTTCTAGCGGGAGGGTACGAGCAGTACTTC. It encodes CASSLLAGGYEQYF.

The rearrangement uses TRBV27 and TRBJ1-4; 9 bases line up with TRBD1. V shed 4 bases and J 7 bases; nucleotides not matched to a gene: 7. Germline V gives CDR1 MNHEY, CDR2 SMNVEV (reference sequence). The CDR3 extends over 15 amino acids. The CDR3 DNA follows: TGTGCCAGCAGTTCAACAGGGGGCCGAAGTGAAAAACTGTTTTTT. Protein product: CASSSTGGRSEKLFF.

DNA of the CDR3: TGTGCCAGAAACATGCCCGAGGGAGGCTACACCTTC. Protein: CARNMPEGGYTF. The rearrangement joins TRBV2 to TRBJ1-2; D gene unclear. The CDR3 is 12 amino acids. Trimming took 9 bases from V and 8 from J, leaving 16 bases between them. The V gene's germline CDR1 is SNHLY and CDR2 FYNNEI.

This clone was detected only once. The chain links TRBV12-3 or TRBV12-4 to TRBJ1-2; D remains unclear. The V and J ends lost 5 bases and 3 bases respectively, with 7 bases between them. CDR3 size: 12 residues. For the CDR3, the DNA is TGTGCCAGCAGTCTCGAGCACTATGGCTACACCTTC. Its protein is CASSLEHYGYTF.

This chain joins TRBV5-1 and TRBJ2-7; 11 bases match TRBD2. CDR1 is SGHRS, CDR2 YFSETQ, per germline. The V gene end was trimmed by 5 bases and the J gene end by 4 bases; junction bases not matched to a gene: 2. The CDR3 consists of 13 residues. CDR3 protein: CASRRTSGYEQYF. CDR3 nucleotides: TGCGCCAGCAGACGGACTAGCGGGTACGAGCAGTACTTC.

This clone occurred many times. J is TRBJ1-1 and V is TRBV19; D ambiguous. Germline CDR1 is LNHDA and CDR2 is SQIVND (reference sequence). V lost 5 bases and J 0 bases, leaving 7 bases between the germline ends. The CDR3 is 13 residues long. The CDR3 loop reads CASSQTMNTEAFF. In DNA form, the CDR3 reads TGTGCCAGTAGTCAGACTATGAACACTGAAGCTTTCTTT. The full variable domain, completed using reference TRBV19 and TRBJ1-1, is DGGITQSPKYLFRKEGQNVTLSCEQNLNHDAMYWYRQDPGQGLRLIYYSQIVNDFQKGDIAEGYSVSREKKESFPLTVTSAQKNPTAFYLCASSQTMNTEAFFGQGTRLTVV.

The chain couples TRBV5-1 to TRBJ1-2; 7 nucleotides match TRBD1. CDR3 length: 13 residues. Trimming removed 3 bases from V and 8 bases from J; junction bases left unmatched: 7. CDR1 is SGHRS and CDR2 is YFSETQ in the germline V gene. The DNA for the CDR3 is TGCGCCAGCAGCTGGGGACAGTCCGGCGGCTACACCTTC. Encoded protein: CASSWGQSGGYTF.

The gene calls are TRBV24-1 and TRBJ1-2; D is unresolved. CDR3 length: 13 residues. Germline V gives CDR1 KGHDR, CDR2 SFDVKD. The germline V and J ends were trimmed by 1 base and 8 bases, with 10 bases remaining between them. The CDR3 is CATSDFTVGGYTF. The CDR3 coding sequence is TGTGCCACCAGTGATTTCACCGTCGGGGGCTACACCTTC.